The next 5 T cell receptor beta chains were all read from a single sample in a study of T cells in Graves' hyperthyroidism and ophthalmopathy. Amplification of TCR beta CDR3 regions used RNA as the template. The TCR CDR3 first-round RT-PCR relied on the HTBI primer set. Via MiXCR, TCRdb re-called the multiplex PCR reads, giving one row per CDR3 protein. Among about 600,000 distinct CDR3 sequences listed, about 15% were seen once. Material: blood. The receptor set was obtained from a woman between 45 and 60 years old with Graves' ophthalmopathy.

This clonotype has only a few counts. The CDR3 here is CSVGRQGGYIQYF. The CDR3 DNA is TGCAGCGTTGGTAGGCAGGGGGGTTACATTCAGTACTTC. The V and J genes are TRBV29-1 and TRBJ2-4; possibly TRBD1 for D (7 bases). The length of the CDR3 is 13 residues. Germline CDR1 reads SQVTM; CDR2 reads ANQGSEA. Deletions cut 4 bases from V and 8 bases from J, with 15 bases between.

This clonotype was seen ten or more times. V is TRBV7-3 and J is TRBJ2-5, with 7 bases matching TRBD1. The germline gives CDR1 SGHTA, CDR2 FQGTGA. The CDR3 contains 15 residues. Germline trimming cut 5 bases from V and 4 bases from J; bases unmatched to any gene: 10. In nucleotides, the CDR3 is TGTGCCAGCAGCCCGACGGGGACAGTCGGAGAGACCCAGTACTTC. Protein: CASSPTGTVGETQYF.

A few counts support this clonotype. The V call is TRBV19, the J call TRBJ1-2; D may be TRBD1 (5 bases). Germline values: CDR1 LNHDA, CDR2 SQIVND (reference sequence). The CDR3 loop spans 13 amino acids. With 7 bases removed from V and 4 bases from J, the gap between germline ends came to 13 bases. DNA for the CDR3: TGTGCCAGTAACCCTACAGGACCCTATGGCTACACCTTC. Amino acid sequence: CASNPTGPYGYTF.

This clonotype was observed many times. V is TRBV6-1 and J is TRBJ1-5; D gene ambiguous. The CDR3 covers 13 residues. Trimming left V 6 bases short and J 7 bases short, with 13 bases between. CDR1 is MNHNS and CDR2 is SASEGT in the germline V gene. The CDR3, as DNA: TGTGCCAGCAGGGCGAACAGAGGCCAGCCCCAGCATTTT. It specifies CASRANRGQPQHF.

In this sample, this clonotype turned up many times. V usage is TRBV30 and J usage is TRBJ1-5; TRBD1 agrees at 7 bases. From germline, CDR1 is GTSNPN and CDR2 SVGIG (reference sequence). This CDR3 has 13 residues. The ends lost 0 bases at V and 7 bases at J; junction bases unmatched: 3. CDR3 DNA: TGTGCCTGGAGTGTTAGGGGGCGGCAGCCCCAGCATTTT. Translation: CAWSVRGRQPQHF. The full variable domain, with the rest looked up from reference TRBV30 and TRBJ1-5, is SQTIHQWPATLVQPVGSPLSLECTVEGTSNPNLYWYRQAAGRGLQLLFYSVGIGQISSEVPQNLSASRPQDRQFILSSKKLLLSDSGFYLCAWSVRGRQPQHFGDGTRLSIL.